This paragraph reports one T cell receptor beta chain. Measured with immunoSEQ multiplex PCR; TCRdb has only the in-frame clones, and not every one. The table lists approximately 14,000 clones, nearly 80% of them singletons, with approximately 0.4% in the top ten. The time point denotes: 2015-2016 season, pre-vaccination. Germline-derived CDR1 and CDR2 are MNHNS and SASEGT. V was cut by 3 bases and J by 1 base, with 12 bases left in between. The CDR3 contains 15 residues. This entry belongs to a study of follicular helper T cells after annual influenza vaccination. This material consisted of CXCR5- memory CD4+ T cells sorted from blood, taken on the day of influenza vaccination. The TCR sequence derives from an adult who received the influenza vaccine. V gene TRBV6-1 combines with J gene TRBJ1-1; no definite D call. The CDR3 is CASSDTGLPNTEAFF. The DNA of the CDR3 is TGTGCCAGCAGTGATACCGGGCTCCCGAACACTGAAGCTTTCTTT.